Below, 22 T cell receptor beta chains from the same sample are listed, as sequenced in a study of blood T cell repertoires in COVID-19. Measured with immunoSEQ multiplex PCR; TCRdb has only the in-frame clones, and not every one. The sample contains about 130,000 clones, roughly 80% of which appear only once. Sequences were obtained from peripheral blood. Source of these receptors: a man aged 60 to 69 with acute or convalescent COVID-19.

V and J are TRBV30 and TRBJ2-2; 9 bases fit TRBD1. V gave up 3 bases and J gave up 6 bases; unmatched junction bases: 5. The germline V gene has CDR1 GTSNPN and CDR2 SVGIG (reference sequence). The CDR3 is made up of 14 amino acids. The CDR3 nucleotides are TGTGCCTGGAGGGGGACAGGGTGGGCCGGGGAGCTGTTTTTT. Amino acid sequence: CAWRGTGWAGELFF. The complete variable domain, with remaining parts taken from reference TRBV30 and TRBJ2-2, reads SQTIHQWPATLVQPVGSPLSLECTVEGTSNPNLYWYRQAAGRGLQLLFYSVGIGQISSEVPQNLSASRPQDRQFILSSKKLLLSDSGFYLCAWRGTGWAGELFFGEGSRLTVL.

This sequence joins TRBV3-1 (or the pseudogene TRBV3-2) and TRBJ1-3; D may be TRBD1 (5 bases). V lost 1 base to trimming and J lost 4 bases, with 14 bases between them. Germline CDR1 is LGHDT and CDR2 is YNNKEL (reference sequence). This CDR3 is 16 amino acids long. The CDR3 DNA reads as TGTGCCAGCAGCCAAGGGGGCCGGACATTCGGAAACACCATATATTTT. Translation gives CASSQGGRTFGNTIYF.

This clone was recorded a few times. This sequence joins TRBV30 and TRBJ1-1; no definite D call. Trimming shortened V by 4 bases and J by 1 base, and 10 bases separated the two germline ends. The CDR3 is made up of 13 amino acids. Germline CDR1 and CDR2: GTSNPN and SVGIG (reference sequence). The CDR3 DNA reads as TGTGCCTGGATTCTCAACACGAACACTGAAGCTTTCTTT. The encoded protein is CAWILNTNTEAFF.

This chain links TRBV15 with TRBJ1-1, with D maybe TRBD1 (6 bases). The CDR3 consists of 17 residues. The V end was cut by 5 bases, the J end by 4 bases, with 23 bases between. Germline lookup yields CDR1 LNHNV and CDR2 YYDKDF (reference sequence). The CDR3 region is CATSSSVSPGHLTEAFF. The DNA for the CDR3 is TGTGCCACCAGCTCTTCAGTTTCTCCGGGACACCTCACTGAAGCTTTCTTT.

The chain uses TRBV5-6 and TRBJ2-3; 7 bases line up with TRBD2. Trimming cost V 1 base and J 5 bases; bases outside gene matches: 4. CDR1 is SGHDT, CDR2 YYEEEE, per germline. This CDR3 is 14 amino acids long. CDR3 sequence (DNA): TGTGCCAGCAGCTTGTTGTCTAGCGGAGATACGCAGTATTTT. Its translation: CASSLLSSGDTQYF.

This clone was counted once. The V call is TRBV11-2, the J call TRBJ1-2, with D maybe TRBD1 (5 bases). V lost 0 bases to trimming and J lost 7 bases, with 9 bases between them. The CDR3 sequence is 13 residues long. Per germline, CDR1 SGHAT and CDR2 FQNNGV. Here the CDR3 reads CASSLEGAGGYTF. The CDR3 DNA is TGTGCCAGCAGCTTAGAAGGGGCCGGTGGCTACACCTTC.

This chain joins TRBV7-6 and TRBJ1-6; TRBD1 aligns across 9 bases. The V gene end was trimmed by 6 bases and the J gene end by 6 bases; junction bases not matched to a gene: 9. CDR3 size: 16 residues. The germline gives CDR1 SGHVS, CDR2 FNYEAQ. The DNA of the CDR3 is TGTGCCAGCAGTCCTTCCGGGACAGGGTTTAATTCACCCCTCCACTTT. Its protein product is CASSPSGTGFNSPLHF.

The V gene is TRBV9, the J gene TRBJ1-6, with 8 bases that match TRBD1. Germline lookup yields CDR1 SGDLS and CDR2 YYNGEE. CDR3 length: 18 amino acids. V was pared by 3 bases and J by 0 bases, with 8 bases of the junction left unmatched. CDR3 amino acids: CASSASRTGSSYNSPLHF. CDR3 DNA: TGTGCCAGCAGCGCTTCGAGGACAGGGAGCTCCTATAATTCACCCCTCCACTTT.

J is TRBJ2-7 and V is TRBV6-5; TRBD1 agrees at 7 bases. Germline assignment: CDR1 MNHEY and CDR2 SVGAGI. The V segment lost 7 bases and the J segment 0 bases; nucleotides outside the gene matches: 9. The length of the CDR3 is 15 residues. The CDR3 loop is CASTDRAFVSYEQYF. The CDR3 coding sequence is TGTGCCAGCACCGACAGGGCTTTCGTCTCCTACGAGCAGTACTTC.

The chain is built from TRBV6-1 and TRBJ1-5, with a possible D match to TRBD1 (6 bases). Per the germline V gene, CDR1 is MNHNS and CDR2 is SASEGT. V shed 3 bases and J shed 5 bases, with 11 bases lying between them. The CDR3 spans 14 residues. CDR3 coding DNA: TGTGCCAGCAGTGACAACAGGGTCCATCAGCCCCAGCATTTT. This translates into CASSDNRVHQPQHF.

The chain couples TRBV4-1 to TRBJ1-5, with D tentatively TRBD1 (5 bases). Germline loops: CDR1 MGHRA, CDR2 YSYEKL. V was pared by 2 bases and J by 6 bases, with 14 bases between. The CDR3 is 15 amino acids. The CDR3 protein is CASSQQGLRGQPQHF. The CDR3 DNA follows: TGCGCCAGCAGCCAACAGGGTTTAAGGGGTCAGCCCCAGCATTTT.

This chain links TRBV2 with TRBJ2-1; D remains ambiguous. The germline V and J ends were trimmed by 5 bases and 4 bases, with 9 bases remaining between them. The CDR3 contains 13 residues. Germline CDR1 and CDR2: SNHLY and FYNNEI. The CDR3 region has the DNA TGTGCCAGCAGTAAACTCCGTTACAATGAGCAGTTCTTC. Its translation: CASSKLRYNEQFF.

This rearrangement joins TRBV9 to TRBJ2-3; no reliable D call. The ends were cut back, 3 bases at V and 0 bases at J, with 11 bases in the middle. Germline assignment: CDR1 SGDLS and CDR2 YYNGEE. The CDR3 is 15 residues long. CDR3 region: CASSGVAASTDTQYF. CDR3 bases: TGTGCCAGCAGCGGGGTGGCGGCTAGCACAGATACGCAGTATTTT.

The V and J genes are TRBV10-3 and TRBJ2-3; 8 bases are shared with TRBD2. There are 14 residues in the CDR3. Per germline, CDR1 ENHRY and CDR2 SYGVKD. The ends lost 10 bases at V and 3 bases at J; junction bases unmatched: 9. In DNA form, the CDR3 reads TGTGCCACTTACCGGGGGGGCGGTACAGATACGCAGTATTTT. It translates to CATYRGGGTDTQYF.

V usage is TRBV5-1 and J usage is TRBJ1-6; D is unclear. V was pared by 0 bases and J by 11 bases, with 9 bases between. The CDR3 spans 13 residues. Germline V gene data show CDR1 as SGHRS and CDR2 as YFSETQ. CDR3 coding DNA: TGCGCCAGCAGCTTGGATGGGGAGCCACCCCTCCACTTT. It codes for CASSLDGEPPLHF.

The CDR3 sequence is CASSLGPAGVQETQYF. Here the CDR3 DNA reads TGCGCCAGCAGCTTGGGCCCAGCGGGGGTTCAAGAGACCCAGTACTTC. The chain carries TRBV5-1 and TRBJ2-5; TRBD2 matches 8 bases. Germline trimming cut 0 bases from V and 2 bases from J; bases unmatched to any gene: 6. This CDR3 is built from 16 residues. Germline loops: CDR1 SGHRS, CDR2 YFSETQ.

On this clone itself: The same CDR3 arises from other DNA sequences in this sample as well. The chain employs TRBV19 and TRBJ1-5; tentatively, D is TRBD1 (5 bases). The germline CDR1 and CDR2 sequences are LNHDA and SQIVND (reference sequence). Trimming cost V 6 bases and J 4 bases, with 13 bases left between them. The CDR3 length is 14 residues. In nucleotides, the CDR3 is TGTGCCAGTAGCCCTCGGGGGGGAAATCAGCCCCAGCATTTT. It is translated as CASSPRGGNQPQHF. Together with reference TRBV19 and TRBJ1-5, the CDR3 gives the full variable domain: DGGITQSPKYLFRKEGQNVTLSCEQNLNHDAMYWYRQDPGQGLRLIYYSQIVNDFQKGDIAEGYSVSREKKESFPLTVTSAQKNPTAFYLCASSPRGGNQPQHFGDGTRLSIL.

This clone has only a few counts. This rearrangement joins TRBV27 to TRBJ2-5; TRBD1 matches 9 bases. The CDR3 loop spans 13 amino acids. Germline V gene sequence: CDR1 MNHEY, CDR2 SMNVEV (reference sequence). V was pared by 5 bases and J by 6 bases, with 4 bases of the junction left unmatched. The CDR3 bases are TGTGCCAGCAGTAAACAGGGGGCGAAGACCCAGTACTTC. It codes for CASSKQGAKTQYF.

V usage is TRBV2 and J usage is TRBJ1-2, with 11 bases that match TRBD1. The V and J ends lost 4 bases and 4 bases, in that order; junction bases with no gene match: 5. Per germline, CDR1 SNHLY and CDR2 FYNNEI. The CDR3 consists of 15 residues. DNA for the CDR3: TGTGCCAGCAGTGCGGGACAGGGGGTTGGCTATGGCTACACCTTC. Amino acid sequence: CASSAGQGVGYGYTF.

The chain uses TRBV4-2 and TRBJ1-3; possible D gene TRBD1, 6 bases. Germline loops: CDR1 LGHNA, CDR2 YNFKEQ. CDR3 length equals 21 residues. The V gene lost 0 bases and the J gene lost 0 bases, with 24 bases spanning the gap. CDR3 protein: CASSQELLVTGRLNSGNTIYF. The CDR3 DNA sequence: TGTGCCAGCAGCCAAGAATTGTTGGTGACAGGCCGACTGAACTCTGGAAACACCATATATTTT.

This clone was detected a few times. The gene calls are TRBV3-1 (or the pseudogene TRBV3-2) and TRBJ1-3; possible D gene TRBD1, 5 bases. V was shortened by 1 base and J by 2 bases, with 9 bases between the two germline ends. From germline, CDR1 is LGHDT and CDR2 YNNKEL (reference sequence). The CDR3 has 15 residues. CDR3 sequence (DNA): TGTGCCAGCAGCCAAGGGGGGGGAGCTGGAAACACCATATATTTT. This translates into CASSQGGGAGNTIYF.

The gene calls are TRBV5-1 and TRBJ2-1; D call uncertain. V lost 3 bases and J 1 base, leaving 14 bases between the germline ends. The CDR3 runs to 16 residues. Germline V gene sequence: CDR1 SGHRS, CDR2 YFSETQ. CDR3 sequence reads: CASSSQTITSYNEQFF. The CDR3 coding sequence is TGCGCCAGCAGCTCCCAAACTATCACATCCTACAATGAGCAGTTCTTC.